What follows are 9 T cell receptor beta chains derived from one specimen sequenced in a study of Graves' ophthalmopathy and Graves' hyperthyroidism (dated by TCRdb to the late 2010s). The instrument given in TCRdb is Illumina HiSeq 2000. TCR beta CDR3 regions were amplified from RNA transcripts for repertoire sequencing. HTBI primers and the Qiagen OneStep RT-PCR kit were used in a first-round RT-PCR, which was followed by a second-round multiplex PCR, size selection and purification. The raw public reads went through TCRdb reprocessing: fastp at Q25, MiXCR clone calling, in-frame beta chains kept. Here each entry gathers all rows of one CDR3 protein and keeps the most common genes and DNA. This sample gives approximately 500,000 distinct CDR3 sequences in total; roughly an eighth of them show up just once. The ten largest make up about 10% of the sample. Specimen: blood. These receptors were collected from a woman in her thirties with Graves' ophthalmopathy. Donor details come from another sample of the same person, matched by shared clones.

With respect to this clonotype: A much larger clone differs by one base, so this may be a read error. The rearrangement uses TRBV6-5 and TRBJ2-6, with D maybe TRBD1 (5 bases). In germline, CDR1 is MNHEY, CDR2 SVGAGI. The CDR3 contains 16 residues. The CDR3 spells CASSYYSLSGANVLSF. The CDR3 DNA is TGTGCCAGCAGTTACTACAGTCTCTCTGGGGCCAACGTCCTGAGTTTC.

The V call is TRBV7-9, the J call TRBJ2-7, with D unclear. Trimming took off 1 base at V and 3 bases at J, with 4 bases between the two ends. From germline, CDR1 is SEHNR and CDR2 FQNEAQ (reference sequence). The CDR3 spans 12 residues. The CDR3 sequence: CASSLELYEQYF. CDR3 nucleotides: TGTGCCAGCAGCTTAGAGCTCTACGAGCAGTACTTC.

Ten or more counts support this clonotype. The chain has TRBV13 and TRBJ1-1; 9 bases align to TRBD1. Looked up from germline, CDR1 is PRHDT and CDR2 is FYEKMQ (reference sequence). The CDR3 extends over 15 amino acids. The junction had 5 bases not matched to a gene; V was cut back by 3 bases and J by 3 bases. The CDR3 DNA reads as TGTGCCAGCAGCTTTTCGAGACAGGGGGACACTGAAGCTTTCTTT. It specifies CASSFSRQGDTEAFF.

The table lists this clonotype with many counts. The V call is TRBV12-3 or TRBV12-4, the J call TRBJ1-6; maybe TRBD1 (5 bases). There are 15 residues in the CDR3. The ends were cut back, 6 bases at V and 5 bases at J, with 14 bases in the middle. CDR3 in amino acids: CASSPYGTDNSPLHF. The CDR3 nucleotides read TGTGCCAGCAGCCCATACGGGACGGATAATTCACCCCTCCACTTT.

This clonotype was detected ten times or more. The chain couples TRBV25-1 to TRBJ2-7; D possibly matches TRBD1 or TRBD2 (5 bases each). V was cut by 2 bases and J by 2 bases, with 13 bases left in between. CDR1 is MGHDK, CDR2 SYGVNS, per germline. CDR3 length: 15 amino acids. The CDR3 region has the DNA TGTGCCAGCAGTGAACGGAGCAGGGAGACCTACGAGCAGTACTTC. Translated: CASSERSRETYEQYF.

Of note for this clonotype: A much bigger clone sits one base away, suggesting this may be a read error. V and J are TRBV11-1 and TRBJ2-7; TRBD1 or TRBD2 may be the D gene (5 bases each). The CDR3 is 15 residues long. Germline V gives CDR1 SGHAT, CDR2 FQDESV (reference sequence). Here the CDR3 DNA reads TGTGCCAGCAGCTTAGGAGGTTTCGGGACCTACGAGCAGTGCTTC. Encoded protein: CASSLGGFGTYEQCF.

The chain couples TRBV3-1 to TRBJ1-1; TRBD1 might be the D (5 bases). The germline gives CDR1 LGHDT, CDR2 YNNKEL (reference sequence). Deletions cut 1 base from V and 4 bases from J, with 10 bases between. This CDR3 spans 14 amino acids. Here the CDR3 DNA reads TGTGCCAGCAGCCAAGGGGGCTTGGGCACTGAAGCTTTCTTT. Translated, it gives CASSQGGLGTEAFF.

This clonotype was observed at least ten times. CDR3 in amino acids: CASSITGRSYTF. The CDR3 region has the DNA TGTGCCAGCAGTATCACAGGGAGAAGCTACACCTTC. This chain connects TRBV6-5 to TRBJ1-2, with a weak D call TRBD1 (6 bases). Trimming took 5 bases from V and 9 from J, leaving 13 bases between them. There are 12 residues in the CDR3. CDR1 and CDR2 (germline): MNHEY, SVGAGI.

This clonotype was recorded at least ten times. The chain joins TRBV19 to TRBJ1-5; D not certain. Trimming stripped 2 bases from V and 5 bases from J, with 4 bases between. The CDR3 has 12 amino acids. Germline CDR1 is LNHDA and CDR2 is SQIVND (reference sequence). CDR3 DNA sequence: TGTGCCAGTAGTATAACGGATCAGCCCCAGCATTTT. Protein: CASSITDQPQHF.